This TCR beta chain was profiled in a study of blood T cells in healthy people across ages. Combining a sample-barcoded 5' primer with a J-beta primer mix, a second PCR ran for about 6 to 11 cycles. Each of the samples gave a minimum of 3 million paired-end reads that contained CDR3. TCRdb passed the 5' RACE reads through MiXCR, listing each CDR3 protein once. The data hold more than 1,400,000 distinct CDR3 sequences, with 42% observed a single time. Ranging in age from about 6 to 100, the donors were healthy Caucasian individuals from Russia. The V gene lost 8 bases and the J gene lost 0 bases, with 7 bases spanning the gap. CDR1 is SNHLY, CDR2 FYNNEI, per germline. The CDR3 has 12 amino acids. As to this clonotype: The antigen remains unidentified.

Study results and limitations: Greater diversity and more naive CD4+ cells were seen in long-lived donors than in aged donors. Observed TCR beta diversity showed a strong correlation with the percentage of naive T cells as measured by flow cytometry.

This sequence originates from a young woman in good health. This rearrangement joins TRBV2 to TRBJ1-2; no clear D gene. Sequencing was carried out using blood. CDR3 bases: TGTGCCAGCGCGCAGACTAACTATGGCTACACCTTC. It is translated as CASAQTNYGYTF. The whole variable domain, remainder taken from reference TRBV2 and TRBJ1-2, is EPEVTQTPSHQVTQMGQEVILRCVPISNHLYFYWYRQILGQKVEFLVSFYNNEISEKSEIFDDQFSVERPDGSNFTLKIRSTKLEDSAMYFCASAQTNYGYTFGSGTRLTVV.